The 16 T cell receptor beta chains listed next were all sequenced from one sample in a study of technical replicates of blood from several donors. Assay: immunoSEQ multiplex PCR; the TCRdb copy retains only in-frame clones and omits some. Of 74,000 or so clones in the sample, 90% to 95% were seen once. The sample comprised T cells isolated from PBMCs. These receptors all come from a human donor in good health.

This chain links TRBV6-6 with TRBJ1-2, with D maybe TRBD1 (5 bases). CDR3 length equals 15 residues. Germline V gene lookup returns CDR1 MNHNY and CDR2 SVGAGI (reference sequence). V lost 6 bases and J lost 7, with 21 bases in between. The CDR3 coding sequence is TGTGCCAGCAGAGGGACTCATGGGGGGTATAGTGGCTACACCTTC. This encodes CASRGTHGGYSGYTF.

The chain links TRBV6-1 to TRBJ2-3; D is uncertain. CDR3 length: 15 residues. Germline V gives CDR1 MNHNS, CDR2 SASEGT. Trimming shortened V by 4 bases and J by 0 bases, and 11 bases separated the two germline ends. In DNA form, the CDR3 reads TGTGCCAGCAGTGCTGGCAGATTTAGCACAGATACGCAGTATTTT. Amino acids: CASSAGRFSTDTQYF.

This sequence joins TRBV19 and TRBJ1-3, with a tentative D call TRBD1 (6 bases). The V gene's germline CDR1 is LNHDA and CDR2 SQIVND (reference sequence). This CDR3 has 14 residues. The V end was cut by 3 bases, the J end by 0 bases, with 6 bases between. Here the CDR3 reads CASSIRGSGNTIYF. CDR3 DNA: TGTGCCAGTAGTATCAGGGGCTCTGGAAACACCATATATTTT.

The CDR3 DNA is TGTGCCAGCAGCTTAGGACAGGGGGTGAATCAGCCCCAGCATTTT. Protein product: CASSLGQGVNQPQHF. J is TRBJ1-5 and V is TRBV7-2; 9 nucleotides align to TRBD1. CDR1 SGHTA and CDR2 FQGNSA come from the germline V gene. V lost 1 base to trimming and J lost 4 bases; unmatched junction nucleotides: 2. The CDR3 is made up of 15 amino acids.

The CDR3 DNA reads TGCGCCAGCAGTGAGACGAGCGGATACAATGAGCAGTTCTTC. Translating gives CASSETSGYNEQFF. V and J are TRBV10-1 and TRBJ2-1; D possibly corresponds to TRBD2 (5 bases). V lost 2 bases, J lost 4 bases, and 9 bases lay in between. Looked up from germline, CDR1 is WNHNN and CDR2 is SYGVQD (reference sequence). The CDR3 length is 14 residues.

This chain connects TRBV9 to TRBJ2-1; D is perhaps TRBD2 (5 bases). Deletions cut 4 bases from V and 7 bases from J, with 12 bases between. Germline-derived CDR1 and CDR2 are SGDLS and YYNGEE. The CDR3 is 13 residues long. Here the CDR3 reads CASSFSTGNEQFF. In DNA form, the CDR3 reads TGTGCCAGCAGCTTCTCGACGGGGAATGAGCAGTTCTTC.

The sample holds a few counts of this clone. CDR3 sequence: CASSEQGNEQYF. CDR3 DNA: TGTGCCAGCAGTGAACAGGGGAACGAGCAGTACTTC. The genes are TRBV6-1 and TRBJ2-7; possible D gene TRBD1, 6 bases. Germline-derived CDR1 and CDR2 are MNHNS and SASEGT. CDR3 length: 12 residues. V was trimmed by 2 bases and J by 5 bases, leaving 7 bases between them.

This clone has only a few counts. This chain connects TRBV7-9 to TRBJ1-4; D is perhaps TRBD1 (5 bases). CDR3 length: 15 amino acids. From germline, CDR1 is SEHNR and CDR2 FQNEAQ (reference sequence). With 5 bases removed from V and 7 bases from J, the gap between germline ends came to 17 bases. Written as DNA, the CDR3 is TGTGCCAGCAGCCGACGTGACAGTTGGAGTGAAAAACTGTTTTTT. Protein product: CASSRRDSWSEKLFF.

The V and J genes are TRBV29-1 and TRBJ2-5, with D perhaps TRBD1 (6 bases). The germline gives CDR1 SQVTM, CDR2 ANQGSEA. This CDR3 comprises 13 residues. V shed 0 bases and J shed 4 bases, with 9 bases lying between them. CDR3 sequence (DNA): TGCAGCGTTGAAGATAGGGGGTCAGAGACCCAGTACTTC. Translating it yields CSVEDRGSETQYF.

The chain uses TRBV15 and TRBJ1-5; tentatively, D is TRBD1 (6 bases). CDR3 length equals 15 residues. The V gene's germline CDR1 is LNHNV and CDR2 YYDKDF (reference sequence). V gave up 3 bases and J gave up 5 bases, with 14 bases separating them. This CDR3 is CATSRSRGIYQPQHF. The CDR3 DNA reads as TGTGCCACCAGCAGGAGCAGGGGTATATATCAGCCCCAGCATTTT. Full variable domain (outside the CDR3, taken from reference TRBV15 and TRBJ1-5): DAMVIQNPRYQVTQFGKPVTLSCSQTLNHNVMYWYQQKSSQAPKLLFHYYDKDFNNEADTPDNFQSRRPNTSFCFLDIRSPGLGDTAMYLCATSRSRGIYQPQHFGDGTRLSIL.

The chain uses TRBV5-4 and TRBJ1-2; D is undetermined. Germline lookup yields CDR1 SGHNT and CDR2 YYREEE (reference sequence). This CDR3 is built from 11 residues. Trimming left V 3 bases short and J 4 bases short, with 4 bases between. This chain's CDR3 is CASSSSYGYTF. The CDR3 DNA reads as TGTGCCAGCAGCTCCTCCTATGGCTACACCTTC.

The rearrangement uses TRBV7-2 and TRBJ2-7; perhaps TRBD2 as D (5 bases). The V end was cut by 2 bases, the J end by 0 bases, with 11 bases between. Germline V gene data show CDR1 as SGHTA and CDR2 as FQGNSA. The CDR3 sequence is 15 residues long. The CDR3 protein is CASSLKLGLSYEQYF. CDR3 coding DNA: TGTGCCAGCAGCTTAAAACTAGGGCTCTCCTACGAGCAGTACTTC.

This chain connects TRBV6-1 to TRBJ2-7, with 8 bases fitting TRBD1. CDR3 size: 14 residues. V trimming: 6 bases; J trimming: 4 bases; junction bases outside the gene matches: 8. In germline, CDR1 is MNHNS, CDR2 SASEGT. CDR3 DNA sequence: TGTGCCAGCAGCCCTGACAGGGGTTTATACGAGCAGTACTTC. Amino acids: CASSPDRGLYEQYF.

The CDR3 nucleotides read TGTGCCAGTAGTACCCCCCGCGGGCAGCCCCAGCATTTT. It specifies CASSTPRGQPQHF. This rearrangement joins TRBV19 to TRBJ1-5; D gene ambiguous. Trimming stripped 4 bases from V and 7 bases from J, with 11 bases between. The CDR3 is 13 amino acids. Germline-derived CDR1 and CDR2 are LNHDA and SQIVND (reference sequence).

The CDR3 loop is CASSPEGVSSYEQYF. CDR3 DNA sequence: TGTGCCAGCAGCCCCGAGGGTGTGAGCTCCTACGAGCAGTACTTC. V gene TRBV6-6 combines with J gene TRBJ2-7; D may be TRBD2 (5 bases). V was cut by 6 bases and J by 0 bases, with 15 bases left in between. This CDR3 is built from 15 residues. Germline loops: CDR1 MNHNY, CDR2 SVGAGI (reference sequence).

The genes are TRBV7-2 and TRBJ2-5, with TRBD2 as a possible D gene (6 bases). CDR1 is SGHTA, CDR2 FQGNSA, per germline. The CDR3 has 14 residues. Trimming stripped 3 bases from V and 1 base from J, with 9 bases between. CDR3 loop: CASSFGGAQETQYF. The CDR3 region has the DNA TGTGCCAGCAGCTTCGGAGGGGCCCAAGAGACCCAGTACTTC.